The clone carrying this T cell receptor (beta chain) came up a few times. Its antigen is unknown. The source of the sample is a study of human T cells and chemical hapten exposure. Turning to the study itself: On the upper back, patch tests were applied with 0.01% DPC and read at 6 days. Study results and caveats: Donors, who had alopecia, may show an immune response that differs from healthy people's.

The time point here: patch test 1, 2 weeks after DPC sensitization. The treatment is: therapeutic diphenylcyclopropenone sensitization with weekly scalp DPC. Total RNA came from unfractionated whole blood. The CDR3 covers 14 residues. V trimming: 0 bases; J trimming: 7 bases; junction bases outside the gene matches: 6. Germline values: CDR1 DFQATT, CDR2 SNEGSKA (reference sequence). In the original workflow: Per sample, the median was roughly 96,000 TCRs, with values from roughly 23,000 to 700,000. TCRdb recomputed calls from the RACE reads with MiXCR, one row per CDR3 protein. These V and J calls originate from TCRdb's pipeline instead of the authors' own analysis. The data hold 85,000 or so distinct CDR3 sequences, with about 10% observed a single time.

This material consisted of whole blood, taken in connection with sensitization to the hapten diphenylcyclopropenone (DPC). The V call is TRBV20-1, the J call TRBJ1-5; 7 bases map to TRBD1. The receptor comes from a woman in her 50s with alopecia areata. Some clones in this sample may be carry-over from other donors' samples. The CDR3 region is CSARDGAGGQPQHF. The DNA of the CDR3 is TGCAGTGCTAGAGATGGGGCAGGGGGGCAGCCCCAGCATTTT.